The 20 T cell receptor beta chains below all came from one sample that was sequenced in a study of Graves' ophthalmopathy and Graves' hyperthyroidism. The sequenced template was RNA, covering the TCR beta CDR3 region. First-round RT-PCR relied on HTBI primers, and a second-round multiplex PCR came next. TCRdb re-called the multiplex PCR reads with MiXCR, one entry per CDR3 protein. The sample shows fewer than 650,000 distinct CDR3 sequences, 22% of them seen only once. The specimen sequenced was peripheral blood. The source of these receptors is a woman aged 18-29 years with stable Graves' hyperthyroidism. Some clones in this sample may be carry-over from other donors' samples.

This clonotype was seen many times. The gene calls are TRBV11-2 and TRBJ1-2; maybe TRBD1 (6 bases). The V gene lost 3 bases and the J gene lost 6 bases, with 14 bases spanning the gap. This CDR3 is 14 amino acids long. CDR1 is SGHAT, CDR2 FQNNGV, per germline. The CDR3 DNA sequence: TGTGCCAGCAGCTTCCTTAGGGGGATGGATGGCTACACCTTC. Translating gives CASSFLRGMDGYTF.

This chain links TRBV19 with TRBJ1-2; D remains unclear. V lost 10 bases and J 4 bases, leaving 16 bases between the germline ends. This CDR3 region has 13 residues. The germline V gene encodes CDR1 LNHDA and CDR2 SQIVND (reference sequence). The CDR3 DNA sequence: TGTGCCACCGGACCGACACACTTCTATGGCTACACCTTC. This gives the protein CATGPTHFYGYTF.

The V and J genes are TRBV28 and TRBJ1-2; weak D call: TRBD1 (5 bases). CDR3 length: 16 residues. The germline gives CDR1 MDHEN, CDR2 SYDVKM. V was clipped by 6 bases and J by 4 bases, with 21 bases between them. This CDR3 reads CASSLPTGTSPYGYTF. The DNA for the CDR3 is TGTGCCAGCAGCCTACCCACAGGAACCTCCCCCTATGGCTACACCTTC.

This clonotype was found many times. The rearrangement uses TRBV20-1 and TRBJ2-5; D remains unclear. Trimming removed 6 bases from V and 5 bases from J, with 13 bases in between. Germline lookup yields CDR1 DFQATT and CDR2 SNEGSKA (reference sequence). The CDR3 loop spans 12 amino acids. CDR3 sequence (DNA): TGCAGTGCCCACTCCGGATCCGAGACCCAGTACTTC. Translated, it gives CSAHSGSETQYF.

The CDR3 nucleotides read TGTGCCAGCAGTCTTTTTGGGGGGGGACGTCGGAACACTGAAGCTTTCTTT. Amino acid sequence: CASSLFGGGRRNTEAFF. The chain is built from TRBV28 and TRBJ1-1; perhaps TRBD1 as D (5 bases). The V gene lost 5 bases and the J gene lost 1 base, with 20 bases spanning the gap. The CDR3 consists of 17 residues. Germline CDR1 reads MDHEN; CDR2 reads SYDVKM.

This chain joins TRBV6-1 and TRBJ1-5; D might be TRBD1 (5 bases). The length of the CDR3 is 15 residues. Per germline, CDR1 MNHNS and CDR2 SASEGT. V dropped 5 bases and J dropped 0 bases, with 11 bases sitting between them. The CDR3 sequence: CASSRDGISNQPQHF. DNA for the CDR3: TGTGCCAGCAGTCGGGACGGAATTAGCAATCAGCCCCAGCATTTT.

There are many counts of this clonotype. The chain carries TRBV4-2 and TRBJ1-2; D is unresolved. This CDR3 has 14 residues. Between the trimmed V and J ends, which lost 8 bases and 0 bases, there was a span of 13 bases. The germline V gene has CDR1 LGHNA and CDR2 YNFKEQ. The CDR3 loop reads CASGVGLANYGYTF. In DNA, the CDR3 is TGTGCCAGCGGCGTCGGATTAGCTAACTATGGCTACACCTTC.

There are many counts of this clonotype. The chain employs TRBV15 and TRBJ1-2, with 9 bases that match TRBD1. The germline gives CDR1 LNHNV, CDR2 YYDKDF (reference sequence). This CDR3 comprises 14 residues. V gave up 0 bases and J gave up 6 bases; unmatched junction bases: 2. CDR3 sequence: CATSRDGTGNGYTF. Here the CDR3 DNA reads TGTGCCACCAGCAGAGACGGGACAGGGAATGGCTACACCTTC.

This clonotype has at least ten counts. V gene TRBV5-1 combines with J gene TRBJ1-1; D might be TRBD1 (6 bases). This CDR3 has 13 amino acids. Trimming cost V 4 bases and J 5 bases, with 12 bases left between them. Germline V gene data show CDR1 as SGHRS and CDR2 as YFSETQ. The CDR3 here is CASSRHRETEAFF. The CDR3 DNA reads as TGCGCCAGCAGCCGACACAGGGAAACTGAAGCTTTCTTT.

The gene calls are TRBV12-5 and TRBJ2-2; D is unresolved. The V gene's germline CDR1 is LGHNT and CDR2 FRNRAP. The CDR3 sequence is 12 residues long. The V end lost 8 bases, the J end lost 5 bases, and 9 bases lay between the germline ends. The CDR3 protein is CASRLDTGELFF. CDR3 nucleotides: TGTGCTAGTCGTCTAGATACCGGGGAGCTGTTTTTT. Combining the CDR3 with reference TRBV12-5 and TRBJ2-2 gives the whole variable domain DARVTQTPRHKVTEMGQEVTMRCQPILGHNTVFWYRQTMMQGLELLAYFRNRAPLDDSGMPKDRFSAEMPDATLATLKIQPSEPRDSAVYFCASRLDTGELFFGEGSRLTVL.

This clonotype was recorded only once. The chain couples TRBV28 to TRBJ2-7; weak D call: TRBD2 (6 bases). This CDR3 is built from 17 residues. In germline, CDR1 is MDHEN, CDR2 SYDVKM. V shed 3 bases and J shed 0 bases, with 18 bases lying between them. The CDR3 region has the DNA TGTGCCAGCAGTTTTTCGTGGGGACTTACCTTCTCCTACGAGCAGTACTTC. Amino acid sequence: CASSFSWGLTFSYEQYF.

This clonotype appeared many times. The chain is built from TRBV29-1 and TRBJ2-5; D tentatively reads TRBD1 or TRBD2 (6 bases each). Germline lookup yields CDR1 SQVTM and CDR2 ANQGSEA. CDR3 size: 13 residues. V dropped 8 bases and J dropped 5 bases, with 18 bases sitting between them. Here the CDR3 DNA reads TGCAGCTTCAGGGGAGGCGGGCGGGAGACCCAGTACTTC. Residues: CSFRGGGRETQYF.

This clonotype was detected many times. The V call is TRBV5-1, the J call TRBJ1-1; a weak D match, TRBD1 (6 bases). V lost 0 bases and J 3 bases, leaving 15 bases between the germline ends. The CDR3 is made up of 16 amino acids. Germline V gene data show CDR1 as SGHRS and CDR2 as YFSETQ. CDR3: CASSLAGTPWDTEAFF. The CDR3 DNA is TGCGCCAGCAGCTTGGCCGGGACACCCTGGGACACTGAAGCTTTCTTT.

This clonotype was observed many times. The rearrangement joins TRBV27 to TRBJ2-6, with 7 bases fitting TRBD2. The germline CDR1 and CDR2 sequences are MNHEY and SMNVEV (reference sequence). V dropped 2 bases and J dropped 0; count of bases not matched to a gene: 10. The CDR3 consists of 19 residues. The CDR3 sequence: CASSLKGGVLVSGANVLTF. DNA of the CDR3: TGTGCCAGCAGTTTAAAGGGAGGGGTCCTAGTCTCTGGGGCCAACGTCCTGACTTTC.

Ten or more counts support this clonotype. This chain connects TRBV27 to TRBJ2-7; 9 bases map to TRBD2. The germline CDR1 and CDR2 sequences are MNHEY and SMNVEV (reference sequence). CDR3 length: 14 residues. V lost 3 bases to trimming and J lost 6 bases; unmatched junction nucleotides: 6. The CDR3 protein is CASSLGLASTEQYF. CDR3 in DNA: TGTGCCAGCAGTTTGGGACTAGCATCTACCGAGCAGTACTTC.

The CDR3 spells CASSLFLGGAGGTGELFF. For the CDR3, the DNA is TGTGCCAGCAGCTTATTCCTCGGCGGGGCTGGTGGCACCGGGGAGCTGTTTTTT. The chain carries TRBV11-2 and TRBJ2-2; D perhaps matches TRBD2 (6 bases). CDR3 length equals 18 residues. CDR1 is SGHAT and CDR2 is FQNNGV in the germline V gene. Deletions cut 2 bases from V and 4 bases from J, with 20 bases between.

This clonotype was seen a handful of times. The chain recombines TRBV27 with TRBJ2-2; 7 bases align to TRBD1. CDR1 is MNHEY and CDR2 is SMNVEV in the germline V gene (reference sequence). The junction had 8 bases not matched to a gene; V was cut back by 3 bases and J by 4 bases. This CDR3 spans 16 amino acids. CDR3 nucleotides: TGTGCCAGCAGTTTTAAGACAGGGATAGGCACCGGGGAGCTGTTTTTT. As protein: CASSFKTGIGTGELFF.

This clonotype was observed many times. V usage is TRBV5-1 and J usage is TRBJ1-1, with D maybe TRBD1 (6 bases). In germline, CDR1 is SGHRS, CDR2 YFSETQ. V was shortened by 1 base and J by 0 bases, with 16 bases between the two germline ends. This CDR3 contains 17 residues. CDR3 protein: CASSLRGGGALNTEAFF. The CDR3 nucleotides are TGCGCCAGCAGCTTGAGGGGCGGGGGCGCTTTGAACACTGAAGCTTTCTTT.

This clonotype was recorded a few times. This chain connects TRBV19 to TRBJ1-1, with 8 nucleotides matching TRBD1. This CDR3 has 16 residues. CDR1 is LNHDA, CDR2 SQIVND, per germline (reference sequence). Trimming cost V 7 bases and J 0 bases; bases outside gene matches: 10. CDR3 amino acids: CASIQGAGLMNTEAFF. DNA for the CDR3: TGTGCCAGTATCCAGGGGGCAGGACTGATGAACACTGAAGCTTTCTTT.

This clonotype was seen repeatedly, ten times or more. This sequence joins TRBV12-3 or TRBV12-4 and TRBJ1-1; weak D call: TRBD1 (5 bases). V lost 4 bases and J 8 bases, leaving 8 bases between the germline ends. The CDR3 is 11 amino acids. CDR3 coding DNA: TGTGCCAGCAGTTATAGACAGGAAGCTTTCTTT. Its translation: CASSYRQEAFF.